The next 22 T cell receptor beta chains were all read from a single sample in a study of cytomegalovirus exposure and HLA in healthy donors. PCR involved 60 Vbeta and 13 Jbeta primers. Using immunoSEQ multiplex PCR, the repertoire was profiled, and TCRdb retains in-frame clones only, with some absent. The table shows 120,000 to 150,000 clones, with around 72% occurring only once. The sequencing input was PBMCs. These TCRs come from a middle-aged man in good health and CMV-seronegative.

The CDR3 spells CAWTLIIAGGGDTQYF. DNA for the CDR3: TGTGCCTGGACCCTTATTATAGCGGGGGGCGGAGATACGCAGTATTTT. The chain couples TRBV30 to TRBJ2-3; 10 bases match TRBD2. Germline CDR1 is GTSNPN and CDR2 is SVGIG (reference sequence). The CDR3 extends over 16 amino acids. Trimming at V came to 4 bases and at J to 5 bases, leaving 12 bases not matched to a gene.

This clone has a single count. This chain connects TRBV9 to TRBJ2-3; TRBD2 agrees at 16 bases. The CDR3 extends over 18 amino acids. CDR1 is SGDLS and CDR2 is YYNGEE in the germline V gene. V lost 4 bases, J lost 0 bases, and 5 bases stayed unmatched. CDR3 nucleotides: TGTGCCAGCAGCCTGGGACTAGCGGGAGGGGTTAGCACAGATACGCAGTATTTT. It translates to CASSLGLAGGVSTDTQYF. Using reference TRBV9 and TRBJ2-3 for the parts outside the CDR3, the full variable domain is DSGVTQTPKHLITATGQRVTLRCSPRSGDLSVYWYQQSLDQGLQFLIQYYNGEERAKGNILERFSAQQFPDLHSELNLSSLELGDSALYFCASSLGLAGGVSTDTQYFGPGTRLTVL.

The gene calls are TRBV4-3 and TRBJ2-6, with D perhaps matching TRBD1 (5 bases). The V end was cut by 0 bases, the J end by 0 bases, with 12 bases between. In germline, CDR1 is LGHNA, CDR2 YSLEER. This CDR3 has 18 residues. The CDR3 coding sequence is TGCGCCAGCAGCCAAGAGTCCCAGGGCACCTCTGGGGCCAACGTCCTGACTTTC. Translated: CASSQESQGTSGANVLTF.

This clone was seen just once. This sequence joins TRBV19 and TRBJ1-1, with 7 positions matching TRBD1. The CDR3 spans 14 residues. Germline lookup yields CDR1 LNHDA and CDR2 SQIVND (reference sequence). The J segment lost 3 bases and the V segment lost 9 bases, leaving 10 bases of the junction unmatched. The CDR3 is CASRGGTGDTEAFF. DNA for the CDR3: TGTGCCAGCCGGGGGGGCACAGGGGACACTGAAGCTTTCTTT.

The chain recombines TRBV27 with TRBJ2-5; 8 bases map to TRBD2. V lost 7 bases, J lost 2 bases, and 6 bases stayed unmatched. This CDR3 is 14 amino acids long. From germline, CDR1 is MNHEY and CDR2 SMNVEV (reference sequence). CDR3 nucleotide sequence: TGTGCCAGCAAAGGGACTAGGGTACAAGAGACCCAGTACTTC. Its translation: CASKGTRVQETQYF.

This clone was counted a single time. The rearrangement links TRBV5-1 to TRBJ2-5; D remains unclear. Germline V gene data show CDR1 as SGHRS and CDR2 as YFSETQ. Trimming removed 0 bases at V and 4 bases at J, with 16 bases between. The CDR3 has 16 amino acids. CDR3 sequence: CASSLGSQDTSETQYF. The CDR3 nucleotides are TGCGCCAGCAGCTTGGGCTCGCAAGATACATCAGAGACCCAGTACTTC.

The gene calls are TRBV4-1 and TRBJ2-1, with 14 bases lining up with TRBD2. Trimming took 7 bases from V and 8 from J; bases not matched to a gene: 10. The CDR3 has 16 residues. Germline V gene data show CDR1 as MGHRA and CDR2 as YSYEKL. The CDR3 here is CASTPGLAGALDEQFF. DNA for the CDR3: TGCGCCAGCACCCCGGGACTAGCGGGGGCGCTAGATGAGCAGTTCTTC.

This chain links TRBV6-1 with TRBJ2-1, with 13 bases identical to TRBD2. V lost 4 bases and J lost 1; bases outside the gene matches: 4. CDR1 and CDR2 from the germline V gene are MNHNS and SASEGT. CDR3 length: 17 amino acids. CDR3 residues: CASSGLAGGRSYNEQFF. The CDR3 DNA sequence: TGTGCCAGCAGTGGACTAGCGGGAGGTAGGTCCTACAATGAGCAGTTCTTC.

The genes are TRBV4-1 and TRBJ2-7, with 7 bases matching TRBD2. The CDR3 is 12 amino acids. Germline V gene lookup returns CDR1 MGHRA and CDR2 YSYEKL. The V and J ends lost 5 bases and 6 bases, in that order; junction bases with no gene match: 4. The CDR3 reads CASSSPGGEQYF. DNA for the CDR3: TGCGCCAGCAGCTCCCCGGGGGGCGAGCAGTACTTC.

The rearrangement links TRBV7-7 to TRBJ2-5, with a weak D call TRBD2 (5 bases). The ends were cut back, 6 bases at V and 5 bases at J, with 13 bases in the middle. Germline V gene lookup returns CDR1 SSHAT and CDR2 FNYEAQ (reference sequence). The CDR3 spans 13 residues. CDR3 bases: TGTGCCAGCAGTGATCAGTCGGGGGAGACCCAGTACTTC. Translation: CASSDQSGETQYF. Based on the CDR3 plus reference TRBV7-7 and TRBJ2-5, the full variable domain is GAGVSQSPRYKVTKRGQDVTLRCDPISSHATLYWYQQALGQGPEFLTYFNYEAQPDKSGLPSDRFSAERPEGSISTLTIQRTEQRDSAMYRCASSDQSGETQYFGPGTRLLVL.

This clone has more than one count but fewer than ten. V usage is TRBV5-1 and J usage is TRBJ1-1; the D is unclear. This CDR3 is built from 13 residues. V lost 7 bases to trimming and J lost 9 bases, with 19 bases between them. Germline values: CDR1 SGHRS, CDR2 YFSETQ. DNA of the CDR3: TGCGCCAGCTCCCCGGATGAGACACGTAAAGCTTTCTTT. Amino acids: CASSPDETRKAFF. The variable domain in full, with the rest retrieved from reference TRBV5-1 and TRBJ1-1, is KAGVTQTPRYLIKTRGQQVTLSCSPISGHRSVSWYQQTPGQGLQFLFEYFSETQRNKGNFPGRFSGRQFSNSRSEMNVSTLELGDSALYLCASSPDETRKAFFGQGTRLTVV.

The gene calls are TRBV4-1 and TRBJ2-1; 10 bases match TRBD2. V lost 2 bases, J lost 10 bases, and 8 bases stayed unmatched. The CDR3 sequence is 15 residues long. CDR1 and CDR2 (germline): MGHRA, YSYEKL. Written as DNA, the CDR3 is TGCGCCAGCAGCCAACGAGCGGGGGGGCTGAGGGAGCAGTTCTTC. It yields the protein CASSQRAGGLREQFF.

This clone was found a few times. This rearrangement joins TRBV6-5 to TRBJ2-7; TRBD2 matches 7 bases. The germline CDR1 and CDR2 sequences are MNHEY and SVGAGI. Losses at the gene ends were 4 bases for V and 4 bases for J; bases not matched to a gene: 10. The CDR3 is made up of 15 amino acids. The CDR3 sequence is CASSFLAGTAYEQYF. The DNA for the CDR3 is TGTGCCAGCAGTTTTTTAGCGGGTACAGCTTACGAGCAGTACTTC.

The chain recombines TRBV27 with TRBJ2-1; 9 nucleotides align to TRBD1. V lost 6 bases, J lost 8 bases, and 5 bases stayed unmatched. Per germline, CDR1 MNHEY and CDR2 SMNVEV (reference sequence). This CDR3 comprises 13 residues. The CDR3 region has the DNA TGTGCCAGCAGGGGGGACAGGGAAGATGAGCAGTTCTTC. Residues: CASRGDREDEQFF.

The J gene is TRBJ2-2, the V gene TRBV7-9; D perhaps matches TRBD1 (5 bases). This CDR3 region has 17 residues. Trimming removed 5 bases from V and 1 base from J, with 17 bases in between. Germline CDR1 SEHNR, CDR2 FQNEAQ (reference sequence). In DNA, the CDR3 is TGTGCCAGCAGCCCCTCTGCCAGGGAAAAGAACACCGGGGAGCTGTTTTTT. Translated: CASSPSAREKNTGELFF.

The V call is TRBV4-1, the J call TRBJ1-5; D gene uncertain. There are 13 residues in the CDR3. Germline V gene data show CDR1 as MGHRA and CDR2 as YSYEKL. Trimming removed 1 base at V and 5 bases at J, with 6 bases between. The chain's CDR3 is CASSQAGHQPQHF. CDR3 bases: TGCGCCAGCAGCCAAGCGGGTCATCAGCCCCAGCATTTT.

The rearrangement uses TRBV4-2 and TRBJ2-1; 10 bases map to TRBD2. The CDR3 runs to 15 residues. The trim removed 0 bases at V and 7 bases at J, leaving 3 bases unmatched. Germline V gene data show CDR1 as LGHNA and CDR2 as YNFKEQ. The CDR3 is CASSQEAGGPNEQFF. The CDR3 DNA follows: TGTGCCAGCAGCCAAGAAGCGGGGGGGCCGAATGAGCAGTTCTTC.

The J gene is TRBJ2-7, the V gene TRBV19; the match to TRBD1 covers 9 bases. Trimming at V came to 3 bases and at J to 5 bases, leaving 5 bases not matched to a gene. The CDR3 loop spans 14 amino acids. Germline V gene lookup returns CDR1 LNHDA and CDR2 SQIVND (reference sequence). In DNA, the CDR3 is TGTGCCAGTAGTATGGGACAGGGTCCCCACGAGCAGTACTTC. Protein product: CASSMGQGPHEQYF.

The V call is TRBV18, the J call TRBJ2-5; 8 positions match TRBD1. The CDR3 has 14 residues. V shed 3 bases and J 1 base; nucleotides not matched to a gene: 1. The germline gives CDR1 KGHSH, CDR2 LQKENI. CDR3 DNA sequence: TGTGCCAGCTCACCGACAGGGGTCCAAGAGACCCAGTACTTC. Amino acids: CASSPTGVQETQYF.

The J gene is TRBJ2-5, the V gene TRBV4-1, with TRBD2 matching over 7 bases. CDR3 length: 19 amino acids. Germline lookup yields CDR1 MGHRA and CDR2 YSYEKL. V was pared by 2 bases and J by 2 bases, with 17 bases of the junction left unmatched. The CDR3 DNA reads as TGCGCCAGCAGCCAATTATCCCTCCCGCGGACTAGACCTCAAGAGACCCAGTACTTC. Translation: CASSQLSLPRTRPQETQYF.

This clone has a handful of counts. The chain is built from TRBV27 and TRBJ1-1; TRBD1 matches 7 bases. V lost 2 bases, J lost 5 bases, and 8 bases stayed unmatched. Looked up from germline, CDR1 is MNHEY and CDR2 is SMNVEV (reference sequence). The CDR3 runs to 15 residues. The CDR3 region has the DNA TGTGCCAGCAGTTTAGACAGGGAACTAAGGACTGAAGCTTTCTTT. Translation: CASSLDRELRTEAFF.

This chain joins TRBV6-1 and TRBJ2-5; 13 nucleotides align to TRBD2. Germline CDR1 reads MNHNS; CDR2 reads SASEGT. The CDR3 contains 15 residues. V shed 6 bases, J shed 4 bases, and the junction held 5 bases outside the gene matches. CDR3 in amino acids: CASRSTSGGAETQYF. DNA for the CDR3: TGTGCCAGCAGATCTACTAGCGGGGGGGCAGAGACCCAGTACTTC.